This T cell receptor (beta chain) was identified during a study of blood T cells in healthy people across ages. Primers used in a second PCR of roughly 7 to 11 cycles were a sample-barcoded 5' primer and a J-beta primer mix. In TCRdb, the 5' RACE reads were re-called with MiXCR into one record per CDR3 protein. The profile shows 550,000 to 650,000 distinct CDR3 sequences, 25% to 35% of them singletons. This sample also appeared in a second study, on T cells of mothers and their children.

The sample was blood. The receptor was isolated from a boy aged 2 to 10 in good health.

Here the CDR3 DNA reads TGCGCCAGCAGCCAAGATCCTGGACTAGCTAGTTTTAGGGAGCTGTTTTTT. This gives the protein CASSQDPGLASFRELFF. The chain couples TRBV4-3 to TRBJ2-2, with 8 positions matching TRBD2. In germline, CDR1 is LGHNA, CDR2 YSLEER. V shed 0 bases, J shed 9 bases, and the junction held 12 bases outside the gene matches. The CDR3 length is 17 residues.